This T cell receptor beta chain was observed in a study of T cells after somatic rescue of genetic block. Clones were read by immunoSEQ multiplex PCR, and TCRdb kept only the in-frame ones, dropping some. Among 85,000 to 100,000 clones listed, 75% to 90% were seen once. With 6 bases clipped from V and 6 bases from J, the junction kept 10 bases outside the gene matches. The germline V gene encodes CDR1 KGHSH and CDR2 LQKENI. The CDR3 covers 14 residues. Material for sequencing was peripheral blood mononuclear cells (PBMCs). This sequence originates from a woman aged 18-30 years. The chain has TRBV18 and TRBJ1-1; 7 bases map to TRBD1. The CDR3 DNA reads TGTGCCAGCTCGCGCGGGACAGCGGCGTCTGAAGCTTTCTTT. As protein: CASSRGTAASEAFF. The full variable domain, completed using reference TRBV18 and TRBJ1-1, is NAGVMQNPRHLVRRRGQEARLRCSPMKGHSHVYWYRQLPEEGLKFMVYLQKENIIDESGMPKERFSAEFPKEGPSILRIQQVVRGDSAAYFCASSRGTAASEAFFGQGTRLTVV.